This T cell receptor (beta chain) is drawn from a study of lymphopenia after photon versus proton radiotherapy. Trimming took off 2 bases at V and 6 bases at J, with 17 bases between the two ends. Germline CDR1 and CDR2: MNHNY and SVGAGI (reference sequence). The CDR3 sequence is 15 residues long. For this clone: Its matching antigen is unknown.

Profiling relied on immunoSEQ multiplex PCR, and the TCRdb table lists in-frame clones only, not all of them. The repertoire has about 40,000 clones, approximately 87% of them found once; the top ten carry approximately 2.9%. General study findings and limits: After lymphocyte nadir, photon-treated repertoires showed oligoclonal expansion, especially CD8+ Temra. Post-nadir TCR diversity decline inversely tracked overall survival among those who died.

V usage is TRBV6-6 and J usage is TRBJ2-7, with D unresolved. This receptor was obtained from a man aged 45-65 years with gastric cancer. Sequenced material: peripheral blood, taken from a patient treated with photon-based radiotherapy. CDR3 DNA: TGTGCCAGCAGTTACCGCATGGATCAAGGCGGCGAGCAGTACTTC. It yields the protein CASSYRMDQGGEQYF.